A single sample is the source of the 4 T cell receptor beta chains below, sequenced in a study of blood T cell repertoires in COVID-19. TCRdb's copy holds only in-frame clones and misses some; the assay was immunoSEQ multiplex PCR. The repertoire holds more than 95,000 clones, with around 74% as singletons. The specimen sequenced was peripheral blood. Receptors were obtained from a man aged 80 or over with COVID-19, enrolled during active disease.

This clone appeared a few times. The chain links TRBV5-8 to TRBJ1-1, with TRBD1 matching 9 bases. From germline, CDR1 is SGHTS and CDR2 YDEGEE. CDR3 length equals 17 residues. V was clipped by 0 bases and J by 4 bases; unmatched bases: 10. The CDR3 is CASSLGTGASRGTEAFF. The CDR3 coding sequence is TGTGCCAGCAGCTTGGGGACAGGGGCCTCCAGGGGCACTGAAGCTTTCTTT. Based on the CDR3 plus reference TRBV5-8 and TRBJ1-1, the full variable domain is EAGVTQSPTHLIKTRGQQATLRCSPISGHTSVYWYQQALGLGLQFLLWYDEGEERNRGNFPPRFSGRQFPNYSSELNVNALELEDSALYLCASSLGTGASRGTEAFFGQGTRLTVV.

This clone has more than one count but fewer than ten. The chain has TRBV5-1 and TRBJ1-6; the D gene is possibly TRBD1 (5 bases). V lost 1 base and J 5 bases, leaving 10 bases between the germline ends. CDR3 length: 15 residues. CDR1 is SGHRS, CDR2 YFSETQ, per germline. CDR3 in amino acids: CASSLKTDDNSPLHF. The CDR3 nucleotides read TGCGCCAGCAGCTTGAAGACAGACGATAATTCACCCCTCCACTTT.

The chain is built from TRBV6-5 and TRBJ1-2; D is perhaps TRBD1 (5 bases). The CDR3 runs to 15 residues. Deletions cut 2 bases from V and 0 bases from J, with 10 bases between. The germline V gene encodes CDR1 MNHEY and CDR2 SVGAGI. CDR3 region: CASSYDATANYGYTF. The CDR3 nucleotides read TGTGCCAGCAGTTACGACGCGACAGCTAACTATGGCTACACCTTC.

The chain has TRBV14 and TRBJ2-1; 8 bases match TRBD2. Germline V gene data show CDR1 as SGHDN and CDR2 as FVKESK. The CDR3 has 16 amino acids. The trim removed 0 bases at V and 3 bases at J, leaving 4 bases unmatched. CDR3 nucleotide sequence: TGTGCCAGCAGCCAAGATTCCGGGGGGGTCTACAATGAGCAGTTCTTC. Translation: CASSQDSGGVYNEQFF.